Listed here are 11 T cell receptor beta chains from one sample, sequenced in a study of T cells in women clearing cervical HPV infection listed by TCRdb under 2018. Libraries were constructed by the immunoSEQ multiplex PCR assay. As stored in TCRdb, this immuneACCESS dataset retains in-frame rearrangements with V and J assigned. A fraction of the clones does not appear; measured against another copy, unresolved V genes explain less than half of the discrepancy, and the remainder lacks a known reason. This sample's table has entries for more than 25,000 clones. The ten largest clones represent approximately 3.7% of the sample. The sequenced material came from blood buffy coat. The origin of the receptors is a woman between 18 and 75 years old with a cervical HPV16 infection that either progressed to CIN3+ or cleared (not recorded which).

To note about this clone: The read ends 3 residues early relative to the CDR3; the germline J gene fills the gap. The chain couples TRBV6-4 to TRBJ1-5; the match to TRBD1 covers 7 bases. The V and J ends lost 4 bases and 3 bases, in that order; junction bases with no gene match: 3. The CDR3 contains 14 residues. The V gene's germline CDR1 is MRHNA and CDR2 SNTAGT. The CDR3 DNA, read in part, is TGTGCCAGCAGTGCCACAGGGGACAATCAGCCC. Its translation: CASSATGDNQP. The entire CDR3 is CASSATGDNQPQHF.

Of note for this clone: At one boundary the junction diverges from the germline segment, which might be a read error. The read terminates 3 residues ahead of where the CDR3 ends, so the germline J gene completes it. This sequence joins TRBV19 and TRBJ1-3; D might be TRBD1 (5 bases). This CDR3 has 15 amino acids. From germline, CDR1 is LNHDA and CDR2 SQIVND (reference sequence). The CDR3 DNA, read in part, is TGTGCCAGTAGCCTGGGACTTCTCTCTGGAAGCACC. Translating gives CASSLGLLSGST. The CDR3 in its entirety is CASSLGLLSGSTIYF.

To note about this clone: The missing CDR3 end, 3 residues past where the read stops, is filled in from the germline J gene. This rearrangement joins TRBV30 to TRBJ1-5; perhaps TRBD1 as D (5 bases). Germline values: CDR1 GTSNPN, CDR2 SVGIG (reference sequence). The CDR3 runs to 13 residues. The germline V and J ends were trimmed by 5 bases and 5 bases, with 13 bases remaining between them. The chain's CDR3 is CAWGAGPDQPQHF. The sequenced CDR3 bases are TGTGCCTGGGGGGCAGGGCCCGATCAGCCC.

On this clone: The read ends 3 residues shy of where the CDR3 ends; the end is completed using the germline J gene. J is TRBJ1-2 and V is TRBV20-1, with no clear D. Between the trimmed V and J ends, which lost 5 bases and 6 bases, there was a span of 13 bases. CDR1 is DFQATT and CDR2 is SNEGSKA in the germline V gene (reference sequence). The CDR3 is made up of 12 amino acids. CDR3 bases read: TGCAGTGCTTTCCGGCAGGTGGATGGC. This translates into CSAFRQVDG. The CDR3 in full is CSAFRQVDGYTF.

Points on this clone: The read comes to an end 3 residues before the CDR3 does, leaving the germline J gene to fill in the end. V is TRBV30 and J is TRBJ1-2; no reliable D call. V was trimmed by 3 bases and J by 7 bases, leaving 18 bases between them. Germline V gene data show CDR1 as GTSNPN and CDR2 as SVGIG (reference sequence). This CDR3 has 14 amino acids. This chain's CDR3 is CAWREAVAQPGYTF. CDR3 DNA, as far as it was read: TGTGCCTGGAGGGAGGCGGTGGCCCAGCCTGGC.

This CDR3 reads CASSAGTGQSDEQYF. Partial CDR3 DNA: TGTGCCAGCAGCGCCGGGACAGGGCAATCGGACGAG. The J gene is TRBJ2-7, the V gene TRBV9; 9 nucleotides align to TRBD1. The read ends 3 residues early relative to the CDR3; the germline J gene fills the gap. This CDR3 contains 15 residues. The V gene end was trimmed by 3 bases and the J gene end by 5 bases; junction bases not matched to a gene: 9. Germline V gene data show CDR1 as SGDLS and CDR2 as YYNGEE.

Concerning this clone: The CDR3 extends 3 residues past the end of the read, so its final part is completed from the germline J gene. V is TRBV5-1 and J is TRBJ2-5; 7 bases match TRBD1. This CDR3 contains 14 residues. J lost 2 bases, V lost 7 bases, and 8 bases had no gene match. Per germline, CDR1 SGHRS and CDR2 YFSETQ. Partial CDR3 DNA: TGCGCCAGCCGAACCGACAGGGCTCAAGAGACC. It yields the protein CASRTDRAQET. The entire CDR3 protein reads CASRTDRAQETQYF.

Comments on this clone: From the germline J gene comes the end of the CDR3, since the read stops 3 residues before it. V usage is TRBV7-6 and J usage is TRBJ1-3, with D perhaps TRBD1 (6 bases). V lost 0 bases, J lost 1 base, and 13 bases lay in between. There are 17 residues in the CDR3. In germline, CDR1 is SGHVS, CDR2 FNYEAQ. The CDR3 sequence: CASSLAVATGSGNTIYF. The sequenced CDR3 bases are TGTGCCAGCAGCTTAGCGGTGGCCACAGGGTCTGGAAACACC.

As concerns this clone: The CDR3 end lies 3 residues beyond the end of the read and is filled in from the germline J gene. This chain joins TRBV2 and TRBJ1-2; D remains unclear. In germline, CDR1 is SNHLY, CDR2 FYNNEI. The V and J ends lost 7 bases and 1 base respectively, with 13 bases between them. The CDR3 is 14 amino acids. Incomplete CDR3 DNA: TGTGCCAGCAAACTGAGGGTTAATAACTATGGC. Residues: CASKLRVNNYG. In full, the CDR3 reads CASKLRVNNYGYTF.

This CDR3 is CASSSAASTEAFF. Incomplete CDR3 DNA: TGTGCCAGCAGCTCCGCGGCGTCCACTGAA. The chain employs TRBV7-3 and TRBJ1-1; no firm D call. The read terminates 3 residues before the CDR3 end, so the remaining end is supplied by the germline J gene. CDR1 is SGHTA, CDR2 FQGTGA, per germline. Trimming left V 4 bases short and J 4 bases short, with 10 bases between. The CDR3 runs 13 residues.

About this clone itself: With the read ending 3 residues before the CDR3 end, the germline J gene is used to fill in that end. The V gene is TRBV18, the J gene TRBJ2-3, with a tentative D call TRBD1 (5 bases). The CDR3 covers 15 residues. Germline loops: CDR1 KGHSH, CDR2 LQKENI. CDR3 DNA, as far as it was read: TGTGCCAGCTCCCTAGACAGCGTCAAAAATCAGCCG. This sequence encodes CASSLDSVKNQP. The full CDR3 protein reads CASSLDSVKNQPQYF.